The 25 T cell receptor beta chains reported below all come from one sample, sequenced in a study of Ad26.COV2.S vaccination and SARS-CoV-2 variants. Assay used: immunoSEQ multiplex PCR; TCRdb lists only in-frame clones, some missing. The sample includes about 470,000 clones, less than 95% of them seen just once. As for treatment: around 19 received Ad26.COV2.S at low or high dose, single or two shots; a few received placebo; per-sample allocation not given. Repertoires come from day 63 after the first vaccine or placebo injection. Sequenced material: peripheral blood, taken in a trial of Ad26.COV2.S vaccine versus placebo. The source is a person between 18 and 65 years old who received the Ad26.COV2.S COVID-19 vaccine or a placebo.

V gene TRBV4-1 combines with J gene TRBJ1-2, with 7 positions matching TRBD1. The germline CDR1 and CDR2 sequences are MGHRA and YSYEKL. This CDR3 has 16 residues. The junction had 6 bases not matched to a gene; V was cut back by 1 base and J by 1 base. The CDR3 bases are TGCGCCAGCAGCCAAGCTTCGGGACAGATTAACTATGGCTACACCTTC. Its translation is CASSQASGQINYGYTF.

This rearrangement joins TRBV6-5 to TRBJ1-5; D is unclear. Germline values: CDR1 MNHEY, CDR2 SVGAGI. The CDR3 is 13 amino acids. The V and J ends lost 2 bases and 4 bases respectively, with 6 bases between them. The CDR3 loop is CASSYDRNQPQHF. The CDR3 DNA reads as TGTGCCAGCAGTTACGACCGAAATCAGCCCCAGCATTTT.

The chain has TRBV10-3 and TRBJ2-7; D is uncertain. CDR1 and CDR2 from the germline V gene are ENHRY and SYGVKD. This CDR3 contains 14 residues. The V end lost 4 bases, the J end lost 0 bases, and 10 bases lay between the germline ends. DNA for the CDR3: TGTGCCATCAGTGGCTACGGTAGCTCCTACGAGCAGTACTTC. As protein: CAISGYGSSYEQYF.

This clone occurred a few times. This chain joins TRBV5-6 and TRBJ2-5; possible D gene TRBD1, 6 bases. The germline V gene has CDR1 SGHDT and CDR2 YYEEEE. Trimming pared 1 base from V and 4 bases from J, leaving 14 bases between. The CDR3 is made up of 15 amino acids. The CDR3 bases are TGTGCCAGCAGCTTGCAGGGGATAGGGCTAGAGACCCAGTACTTC. Translating gives CASSLQGIGLETQYF.

This clone appeared a single time. V usage is TRBV7-2 and J usage is TRBJ2-3; D may be TRBD2 (6 bases). From germline, CDR1 is SGHTA and CDR2 FQGNSA. Trimming left V 5 bases short and J 6 bases short, with 21 bases between. CDR3 length: 16 residues. CDR3 loop: CASSVGLTYPTDTQYF. The DNA of the CDR3 is TGTGCCAGCAGCGTAGGACTAACCTACCCGACCGATACGCAGTATTTT.

The V call is TRBV7-2, the J call TRBJ1-1, with unresolved D. Germline CDR1 is SGHTA and CDR2 is FQGNSA. The germline V and J ends were trimmed by 4 bases and 1 base, with 16 bases remaining between them. The CDR3 consists of 16 residues. The CDR3 coding sequence is TGTGCCAGCAGCTCACGTCCGGGGTTATGGAACACTGAAGCTTTCTTT. It codes for CASSSRPGLWNTEAFF.

The rearrangement uses TRBV29-1 and TRBJ1-4; no reliable D call. V was trimmed by 2 bases and J by 8 bases, leaving 15 bases between them. Germline CDR1 reads SQVTM; CDR2 reads ANQGSEA. This CDR3 is 14 amino acids long. The DNA of the CDR3 is TGCAGCGTTGAATGGGCGAGAAGTCGAGAAAAACTGTTTTTT. The encoded protein is CSVEWARSREKLFF.

This rearrangement joins TRBV29-1 to TRBJ2-7, with a possible D match to TRBD1 (5 bases). The CDR3 spans 12 residues. Trimming removed 7 bases at V and 5 bases at J, with 15 bases between. CDR1 is SQVTM, CDR2 ANQGSEA, per germline. The CDR3 spells CSAPGRGNEQYF. The CDR3 DNA reads as TGCAGCGCACCTGGAAGGGGTAACGAGCAGTACTTC.

The rearrangement links TRBV20-1 to TRBJ2-7; 8 positions match TRBD1. The germline V gene has CDR1 DFQATT and CDR2 SNEGSKA (reference sequence). This CDR3 comprises 14 residues. V was clipped by 3 bases and J by 2 bases; unmatched bases: 6. In DNA, the CDR3 is TGCAGTGCTAGTTCCAGGACAGGGCCCTACGAGCAGTACTTC. Translating it yields CSASSRTGPYEQYF.

The chain combines TRBV7-9 with TRBJ2-5, with D possibly TRBD1 on 6 matching bases. The germline gives CDR1 SEHNR, CDR2 FQNEAQ (reference sequence). The CDR3 length is 13 residues. V was shortened by 6 bases and J by 2 bases, with 10 bases between the two germline ends. CDR3 nucleotide sequence: TGTGCCAGCAGGGGACAAAATCAAGAGACCCAGTACTTC. Its protein is CASRGQNQETQYF.

The CDR3 DNA reads TGTGCCAGCAGCACGAGAACTGGGACAGATGGCTACACCTTC. As protein: CASSTRTGTDGYTF. This chain uses TRBV9 with TRBJ1-2; 7 bases are shared with TRBD1. This CDR3 has 14 amino acids. Germline V lookup: CDR1 SGDLS, CDR2 YYNGEE. The V segment lost 4 bases and the J segment 6 bases; nucleotides outside the gene matches: 9.

This sequence joins TRBV28 and TRBJ2-2, with 7 bases aligning to TRBD2. The CDR3 is 18 residues long. Germline trimming cut 3 bases from V and 4 bases from J; bases unmatched to any gene: 14. Per germline, CDR1 MDHEN and CDR2 SYDVKM. The CDR3 DNA sequence: TGTGCCAGCAGTTTCTATGGTGGGAGGGACCGAAGCACCGGGGAGCTGTTTTTT. Protein: CASSFYGGRDRSTGELFF.

The V and J genes are TRBV27 and TRBJ2-3, with 14 bases lining up with TRBD2. This CDR3 spans 15 amino acids. The V gene end was trimmed by 5 bases and the J gene end by 8 bases; junction bases not matched to a gene: 6. Per germline, CDR1 MNHEY and CDR2 SMNVEV (reference sequence). CDR3 DNA sequence: TGTGCCAGCAGTCTGACTAGCGGGAGGGGCGGTACGCAGTATTTT. Amino acid sequence: CASSLTSGRGGTQYF.

V is TRBV7-9 and J is TRBJ2-7; 9 nucleotides agree with TRBD1. Germline assignment: CDR1 SEHNR and CDR2 FQNEAQ (reference sequence). V was pared by 10 bases and J by 3 bases, with 10 bases of the junction left unmatched. The CDR3 is made up of 14 amino acids. The CDR3 DNA sequence: TGTGCCACCGTGCGTGGGACAGGGATCTACGAGCAGTACTTC. It yields the protein CATVRGTGIYEQYF.

V usage is TRBV27 and J usage is TRBJ1-1; no clear D. The CDR3 has 14 amino acids. Germline V lookup: CDR1 MNHEY, CDR2 SMNVEV (reference sequence). The V end lost 3 bases, the J end lost 1 base, and 9 bases lay between the germline ends. For the CDR3, the DNA is TGTGCCAGCAGTTTCGGGAAGCGGAACACTGAAGCTTTCTTT. Amino acids: CASSFGKRNTEAFF.

This clone appeared once. The chain joins TRBV3-1 (or the pseudogene TRBV3-2) to TRBJ2-5; D gene unclear. Germline-derived CDR1 and CDR2 are LGHDT and YNNKEL (reference sequence). This CDR3 has 14 residues. Trimming cost V 0 bases and J 3 bases, with 8 bases left between them. The CDR3 spells CASSQERTEETQYF. The CDR3 nucleotides read TGTGCCAGCAGCCAAGAACGTACCGAAGAGACCCAGTACTTC.

The rearrangement uses TRBV4-2 and TRBJ2-1, with 8 bases identical to TRBD1. With 1 base clipped from V and 9 bases from J, the junction kept 8 bases outside the gene matches. The length of the CDR3 is 15 residues. Germline V gene data show CDR1 as LGHNA and CDR2 as YNFKEQ. The CDR3 sequence: CASSQAMQGAGEQFF. The CDR3 coding sequence is TGTGCCAGCAGCCAAGCTATGCAGGGGGCCGGTGAGCAGTTCTTC.

The chain is built from TRBV4-1 and TRBJ2-7; TRBD2 might be the D (6 bases). Germline V lookup: CDR1 MGHRA, CDR2 YSYEKL. Trimming stripped 3 bases from V and 3 bases from J, with 15 bases between. CDR3 length equals 15 residues. The CDR3 loop reads CASSQSESGDYEQYF. CDR3 DNA: TGCGCCAGCAGCCAGTCTGAATCGGGGGACTACGAGCAGTACTTC.

V is TRBV5-1 and J is TRBJ2-7, with 9 positions matching TRBD1. The J segment lost 2 bases and the V segment lost 2 bases, leaving 2 bases of the junction unmatched. Per the germline V gene, CDR1 is SGHRS and CDR2 is YFSETQ. This CDR3 region has 14 residues. The CDR3 loop reads CASSFGQGTYEQYF. The CDR3 coding sequence is TGCGCCAGCAGCTTTGGACAGGGGACCTACGAGCAGTACTTC.

In this sample, this clone turned up a few times. The chain combines TRBV6-2 or TRBV6-3 with TRBJ2-2, with unresolved D. Deletions cut 2 bases from V and 0 bases from J, with 7 bases between. Germline-derived CDR1 and CDR2 are MNHEY and SVGEGT. The length of the CDR3 is 15 residues. This CDR3 reads CASSYRPANTGELFF. In DNA, the CDR3 is TGTGCCAGCAGTTACCGCCCGGCGAACACCGGGGAGCTGTTTTTT.

As for this clone: Other DNA sequences of this sample code for an identical CDR3. The V gene is TRBV27, the J gene TRBJ2-7; possibly TRBD1 for D (6 bases). CDR3 size: 13 residues. Germline assignment: CDR1 MNHEY and CDR2 SMNVEV (reference sequence). V gave up 3 bases and J gave up 3 bases, with 9 bases separating them. Here the CDR3 reads CASSFGQNYEQYF. CDR3 coding DNA: TGTGCCAGCAGTTTTGGACAGAACTACGAGCAGTACTTC.

The chain carries TRBV9 and TRBJ2-3, with a tentative D call TRBD1 (6 bases). The CDR3 totals 14 residues. The V gene's germline CDR1 is SGDLS and CDR2 YYNGEE. Deletions cut 5 bases from V and 2 bases from J, with 12 bases between. CDR3 coding DNA: TGTGCCAGCAGTCCTCGGACAGTCACAGATACGCAGTATTTT. This encodes CASSPRTVTDTQYF.

The rearrangement links TRBV27 to TRBJ2-7, with 8 bases fitting TRBD2. CDR1 MNHEY and CDR2 SMNVEV come from the germline V gene (reference sequence). V was pared by 4 bases and J by 4 bases, with 12 bases of the junction left unmatched. The CDR3 has 16 amino acids. The CDR3 DNA is TGTGCCAGCAGTTCGAGGACACCCCGGGAGGGGTACGAGCAGTACTTC. This codes for CASSSRTPREGYEQYF.

The V gene is TRBV14, the J gene TRBJ2-7; D call uncertain. V lost 3 bases and J lost 4, with 22 bases in between. CDR1 is SGHDN and CDR2 is FVKESK in the germline V gene. CDR3 length: 17 amino acids. CDR3: CASSHLVDQDGSYEQYF. CDR3 DNA: TGTGCCAGCAGCCACCTAGTAGATCAGGACGGTTCGTACGAGCAGTACTTC.

Remarks on this clone: This specimen includes other DNA sequences encoding the same CDR3. This chain connects TRBV7-9 to TRBJ2-1, with D unclear. Germline CDR1 is SEHNR and CDR2 is FQNEAQ (reference sequence). Trimming left V 3 bases short and J 8 bases short, with 8 bases between. The CDR3 runs 12 residues. CDR3 residues: CASSLGPDEQFF. CDR3 in DNA: TGTGCCAGCAGCTTGGGCCCGGATGAGCAGTTCTTC. Complete variable domain (other parts from reference TRBV7-9 and TRBJ2-1): DTGVSQNPRHKITKRGQNVTFRCDPISEHNRLYWYRQTLGQGPEFLTYFQNEAQLEKSRLLSDRFSAERPKGSFSTLEIQRTEQGDSAMYLCASSLGPDEQFFGPGTRLTVL.